The entry below describes one T cell receptor (beta chain). The antigen is undetermined. Each CDR3 protein is one row after TCRdb ran MiXCR on the 5' RACE reads. The repertoire includes under 300,000 distinct CDR3 sequences, about 20% of them detected once, and 23% sits in the top ten. This entry belongs to a study of T-cell memory formation after mild COVID-19. Findings and caveats of the study: CD8+ contracting clones occupied EMRA, while CD4+ ones occupied mainly CM and EM. Some responding clones appeared in pre-infection memory, suggesting cross-reactive memory joined. Clones contracting over day 15 to 85 were CD4/CD8 balanced, with later expanders leaning CD4+.

V shed 2 bases and J shed 5 bases, with 6 bases lying between them. Germline V lookup: CDR1 SGHTA, CDR2 FQGNSA. This CDR3 is built from 13 residues. The V call is TRBV7-2, the J call TRBJ1-4, with unresolved D. Sequencing was performed on PBMCs or a T cell subset sorted from them (not recorded which). The source is a man aged 18 to 35 who had mild COVID-19 (a few samples of this study predate the infection). Cell type and time point are not known. CDR3 protein: CASSLLINEKLFF. The CDR3 coding sequence is TGTGCCAGCAGCTTATTAATCAATGAAAAACTGTTTTTT. Using reference TRBV7-2 and TRBJ1-4 for the parts outside the CDR3, the full variable domain is GAGVSQSPSNKVTEKGKDVELRCDPISGHTALYWYRQSLGQGLEFLIYFQGNSAPDKSGLPSDRFSAERTGGSVSTLTIQRTQQEDSAVYLCASSLLINEKLFFGSGTQLSVL.